These T cell receptor beta chains were read from a single sample in a study of blood T cell repertoires in COVID-19. Data came from immunoSEQ multiplex PCR; TCRdb stores just in-frame clones and leaves some out. The table records around 30,000 clones, nearly 90% of them present only once. Sequencing was performed on peripheral blood. The source of these receptors is a man in his sixties with active COVID-19. The CDR3 runs from the conserved cysteine through the conserved F or W.

V gene	J gene	CDR3 protein
TRBV29-1	TRBJ1-1	CSVRSGIEAFF
TRBV25-1	TRBJ1-1	CASSGTGGFTEAFF
TRBV21-1	TRBJ1-2	CASSKGGGGAGDGYTF
TRBV23-1	TRBJ1-2	CASSQWGAHYGYTF
TRBV13	TRBJ2-7	CASGNREMSYEQYF
TRBV7-9	TRBJ1-2	CASSKQGAGGYTF
TRBV6-5	TRBJ2-1	CASSRTSGAYNEQFF
TRBV3-1/TRBV3-2	TRBJ2-5	CASSQDRGGAETQYF
TRBV27	TRBJ1-5	CASSPREGGQPQHF
TRBV6-2/TRBV6-3	TRBJ1-4	CASSSDTRSHEKLFF
TRBV13	TRBJ2-7	CASSFGGAPYEQYF
TRBV4-1	TRBJ2-1	CASSQRLAVAGFYNEQFF
TRBV2	TRBJ1-4	CASSEAGKRANEKLFF
TRBV4-1	TRBJ1-2	CASSHPMTGGTDRTYGYTF